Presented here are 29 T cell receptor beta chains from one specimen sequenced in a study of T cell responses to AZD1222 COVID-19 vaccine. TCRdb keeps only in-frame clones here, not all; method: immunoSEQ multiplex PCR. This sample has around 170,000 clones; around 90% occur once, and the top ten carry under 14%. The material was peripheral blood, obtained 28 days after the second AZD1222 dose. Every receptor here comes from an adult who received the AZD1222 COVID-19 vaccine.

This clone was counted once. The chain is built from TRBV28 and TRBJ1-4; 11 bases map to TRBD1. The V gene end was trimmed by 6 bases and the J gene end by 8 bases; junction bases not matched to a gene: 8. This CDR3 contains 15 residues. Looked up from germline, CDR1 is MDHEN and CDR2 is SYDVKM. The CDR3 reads CASSGGQGGVEKLFF. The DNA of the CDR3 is TGTGCCAGCAGCGGGGGACAGGGGGGAGTGGAAAAACTGTTTTTT.

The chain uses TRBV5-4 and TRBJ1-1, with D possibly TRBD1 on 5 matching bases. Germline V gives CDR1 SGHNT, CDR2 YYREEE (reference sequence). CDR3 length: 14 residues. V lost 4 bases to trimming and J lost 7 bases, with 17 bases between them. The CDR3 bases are TGTGCCAGCAGCGCGGGACGCCGTAACTATGAAGCTTTCTTT. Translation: CASSAGRRNYEAFF. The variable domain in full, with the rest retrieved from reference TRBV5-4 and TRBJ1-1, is ETGVTQSPTHLIKTRGQQVTLRCSSQSGHNTVSWYQQALGQGPQFIFQYYREEENGRGNFPPRFSGLQFPNYSSELNVNALELDDSALYLCASSAGRRNYEAFFGQGTRLTVV.

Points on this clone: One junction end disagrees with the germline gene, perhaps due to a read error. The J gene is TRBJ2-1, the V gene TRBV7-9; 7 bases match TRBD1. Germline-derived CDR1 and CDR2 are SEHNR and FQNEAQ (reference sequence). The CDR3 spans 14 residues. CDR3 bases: TGTGCCAGCAGCTTAGCAGTACAGGGGAAGAGGGAGCTCTTC. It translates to CASSLAVQGKRELF.

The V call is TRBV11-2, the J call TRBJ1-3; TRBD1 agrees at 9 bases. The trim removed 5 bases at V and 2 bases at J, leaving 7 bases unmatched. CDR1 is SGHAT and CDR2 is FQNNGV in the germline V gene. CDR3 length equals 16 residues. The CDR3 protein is CASSLGQGLPGNTIYF. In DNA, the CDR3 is TGTGCCAGCAGCCTCGGACAGGGGCTGCCTGGAAACACCATATATTTT.

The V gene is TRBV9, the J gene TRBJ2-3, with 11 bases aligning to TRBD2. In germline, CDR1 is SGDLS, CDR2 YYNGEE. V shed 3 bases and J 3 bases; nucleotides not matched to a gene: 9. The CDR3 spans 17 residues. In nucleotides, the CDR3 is TGTGCCAGCAGCGCAAGAACTAGCGGGGGAGGGACAGATACGCAGTATTTT. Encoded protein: CASSARTSGGGTDTQYF. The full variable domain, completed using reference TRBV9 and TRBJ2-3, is DSGVTQTPKHLITATGQRVTLRCSPRSGDLSVYWYQQSLDQGLQFLIQYYNGEERAKGNILERFSAQQFPDLHSELNLSSLELGDSALYFCASSARTSGGGTDTQYFGPGTRLTVL.

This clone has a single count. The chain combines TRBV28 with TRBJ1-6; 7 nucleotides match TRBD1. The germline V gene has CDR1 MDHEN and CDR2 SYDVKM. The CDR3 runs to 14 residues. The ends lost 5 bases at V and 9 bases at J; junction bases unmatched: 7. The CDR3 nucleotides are TGTGCCAGCAGTATCCGGGACAGTAGTTCACCCCTCCACTTT. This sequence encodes CASSIRDSSSPLHF.

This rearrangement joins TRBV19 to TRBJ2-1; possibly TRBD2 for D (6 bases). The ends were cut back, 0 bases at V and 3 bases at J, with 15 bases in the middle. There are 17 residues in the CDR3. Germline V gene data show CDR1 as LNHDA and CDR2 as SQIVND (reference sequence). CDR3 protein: CASSIDERGKLYNEQFF. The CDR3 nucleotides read TGTGCCAGTAGTATAGATGAACGGGGGAAACTCTACAATGAGCAGTTCTTC. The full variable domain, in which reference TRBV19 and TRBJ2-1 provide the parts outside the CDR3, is DGGITQSPKYLFRKEGQNVTLSCEQNLNHDAMYWYRQDPGQGLRLIYYSQIVNDFQKGDIAEGYSVSREKKESFPLTVTSAQKNPTAFYLCASSIDERGKLYNEQFFGPGTRLTVL.

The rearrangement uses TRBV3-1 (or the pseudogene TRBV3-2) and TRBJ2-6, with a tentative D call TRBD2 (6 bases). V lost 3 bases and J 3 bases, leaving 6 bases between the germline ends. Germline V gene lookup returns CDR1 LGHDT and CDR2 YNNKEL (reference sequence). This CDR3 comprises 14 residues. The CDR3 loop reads CASSQEGGANVLTF. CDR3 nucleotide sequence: TGTGCCAGCAGCCAGGAGGGTGGGGCCAACGTCCTGACTTTC.

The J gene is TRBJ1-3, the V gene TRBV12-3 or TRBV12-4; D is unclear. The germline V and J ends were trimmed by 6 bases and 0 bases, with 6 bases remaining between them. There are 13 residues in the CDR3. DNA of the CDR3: TGTGCCAGCAGCCAGTACTCTGGAAACACCATATATTTT. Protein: CASSQYSGNTIYF.

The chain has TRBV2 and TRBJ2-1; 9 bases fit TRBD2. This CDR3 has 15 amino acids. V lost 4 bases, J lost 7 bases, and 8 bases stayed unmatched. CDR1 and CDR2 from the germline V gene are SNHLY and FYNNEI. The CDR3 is CASSAARGGMNEQFF. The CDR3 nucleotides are TGTGCCAGCAGTGCCGCGCGGGGGGGAATGAATGAGCAGTTCTTC.

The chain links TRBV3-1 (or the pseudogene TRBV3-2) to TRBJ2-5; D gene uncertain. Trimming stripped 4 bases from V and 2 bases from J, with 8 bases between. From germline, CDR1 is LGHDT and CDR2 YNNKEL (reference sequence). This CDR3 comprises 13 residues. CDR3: CASSPTGQETQYF. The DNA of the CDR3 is TGTGCCAGCAGCCCGACTGGGCAAGAGACCCAGTACTTC.

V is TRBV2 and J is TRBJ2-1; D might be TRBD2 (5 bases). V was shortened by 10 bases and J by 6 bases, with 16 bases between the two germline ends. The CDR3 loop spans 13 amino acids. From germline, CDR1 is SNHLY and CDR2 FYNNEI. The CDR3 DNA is TGTGCCATCCAGTTGCAGGCGGGCAATGAGCAGTTCTTC. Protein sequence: CAIQLQAGNEQFF.

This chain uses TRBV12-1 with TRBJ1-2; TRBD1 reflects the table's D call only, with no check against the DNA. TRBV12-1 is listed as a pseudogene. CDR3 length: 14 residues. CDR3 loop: CASSFWSGPYGYTF. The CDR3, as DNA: TGTGCCAGCAGCTTTTGGTCAGGCCCCTATGGCTACACCTTC.

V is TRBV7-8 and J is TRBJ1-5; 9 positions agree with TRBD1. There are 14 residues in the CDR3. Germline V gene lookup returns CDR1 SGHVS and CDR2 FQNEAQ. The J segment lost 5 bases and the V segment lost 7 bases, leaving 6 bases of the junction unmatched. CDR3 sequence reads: CASTGDRAYQPQHF. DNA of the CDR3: TGTGCCAGCACCGGGGACAGGGCTTATCAGCCCCAGCATTTT.

CDR3 DNA: TGTGCCAGTAGCATACAGGGGGTAGGGAAACAGCCCCAGCATTTT. Protein product: CASSIQGVGKQPQHF. The V call is TRBV19, the J call TRBJ1-5, with TRBD1 matching over 8 bases. CDR3 length: 15 residues. The germline CDR1 and CDR2 sequences are LNHDA and SQIVND (reference sequence). Unmatched junction bases numbered 11, after V lost 6 bases and J lost 7 bases.

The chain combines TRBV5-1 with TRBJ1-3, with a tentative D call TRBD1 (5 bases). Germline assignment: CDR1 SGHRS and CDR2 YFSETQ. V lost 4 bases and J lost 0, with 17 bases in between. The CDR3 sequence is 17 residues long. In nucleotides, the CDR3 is TGCGCCAGCAGCCGCCTCCCCGGGGCACTCTCTGGAAACACCATATATTTT. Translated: CASSRLPGALSGNTIYF.

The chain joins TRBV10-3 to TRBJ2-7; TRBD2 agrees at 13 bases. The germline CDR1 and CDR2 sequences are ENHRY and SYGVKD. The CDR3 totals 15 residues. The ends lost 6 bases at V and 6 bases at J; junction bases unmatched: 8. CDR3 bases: TGTGCCATCAGAAAGACTAGCGGGGGGTCGGTCGAGCAGTACTTC. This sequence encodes CAIRKTSGGSVEQYF.

CDR3 coding DNA: TGTGCCAGCAGCTTATCAGTAGCGAGCGCGAACACCGGGGAGCTGTTTTTT. Translating gives CASSLSVASANTGELFF. The chain is built from TRBV7-2 and TRBJ2-2; possibly TRBD2 for D (5 bases). CDR1 and CDR2 from the germline V gene are SGHTA and FQGNSA. CDR3 length: 17 amino acids. V was shortened by 2 bases and J by 0 bases, with 13 bases between the two germline ends.

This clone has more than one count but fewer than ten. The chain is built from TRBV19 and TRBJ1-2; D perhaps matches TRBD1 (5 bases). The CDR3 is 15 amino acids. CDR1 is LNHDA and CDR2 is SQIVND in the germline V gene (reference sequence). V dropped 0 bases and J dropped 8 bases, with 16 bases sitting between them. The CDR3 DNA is TGTGCCAGTAGTATAGATCTATATTGGGGGAGCGGCTACACCTTC. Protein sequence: CASSIDLYWGSGYTF.

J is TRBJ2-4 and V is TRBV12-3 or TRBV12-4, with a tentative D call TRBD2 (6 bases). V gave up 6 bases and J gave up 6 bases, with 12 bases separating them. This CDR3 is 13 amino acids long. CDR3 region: CASSGGTRNIQYF. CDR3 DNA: TGTGCCAGCAGCGGGGGAACCAGAAACATTCAGTACTTC.

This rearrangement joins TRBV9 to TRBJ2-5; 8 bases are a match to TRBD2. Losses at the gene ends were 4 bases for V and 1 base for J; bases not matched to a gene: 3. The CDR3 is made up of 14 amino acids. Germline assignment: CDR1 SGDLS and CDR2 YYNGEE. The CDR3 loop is CASSRAGAQETQYF. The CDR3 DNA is TGTGCCAGCAGCAGAGCGGGGGCCCAAGAGACCCAGTACTTC.

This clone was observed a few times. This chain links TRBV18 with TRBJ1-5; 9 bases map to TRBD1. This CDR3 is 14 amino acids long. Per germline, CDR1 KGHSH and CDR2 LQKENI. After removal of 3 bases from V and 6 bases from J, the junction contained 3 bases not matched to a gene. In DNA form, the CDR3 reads TGTGCCAGCTCACCGGACAGGGGTAGTCAGCCCCAGCATTTT. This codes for CASSPDRGSQPQHF.

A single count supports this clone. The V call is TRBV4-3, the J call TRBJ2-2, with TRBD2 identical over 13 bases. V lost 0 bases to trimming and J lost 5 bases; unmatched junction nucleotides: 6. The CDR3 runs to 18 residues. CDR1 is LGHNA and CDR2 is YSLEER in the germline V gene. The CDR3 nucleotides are TGCGCCAGCAGCCAAGAGACTAGCGGGGGGATGGGTACCGGGGAGCTGTTTTTT. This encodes CASSQETSGGMGTGELFF.

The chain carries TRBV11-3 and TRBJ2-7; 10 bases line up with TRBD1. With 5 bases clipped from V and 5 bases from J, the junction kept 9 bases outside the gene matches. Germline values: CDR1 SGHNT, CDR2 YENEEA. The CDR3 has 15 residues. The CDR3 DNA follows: TGTGCCAGCAGCAAACCGGGACAGGGGAAGGACGAGCAGTACTTC. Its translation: CASSKPGQGKDEQYF.

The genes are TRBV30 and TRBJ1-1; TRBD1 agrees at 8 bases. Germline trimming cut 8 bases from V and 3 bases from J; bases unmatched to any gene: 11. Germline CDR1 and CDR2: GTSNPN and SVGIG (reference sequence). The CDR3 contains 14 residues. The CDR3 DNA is TGTGCCGGTGGACAGGGAGGGGGCCACACTGAAGCTTTCTTT. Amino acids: CAGGQGGGHTEAFF. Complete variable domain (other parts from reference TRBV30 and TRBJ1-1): SQTIHQWPATLVQPVGSPLSLECTVEGTSNPNLYWYRQAAGRGLQLLFYSVGIGQISSEVPQNLSASRPQDRQFILSSKKLLLSDSGFYLCAGGQGGGHTEAFFGQGTRLTVV.

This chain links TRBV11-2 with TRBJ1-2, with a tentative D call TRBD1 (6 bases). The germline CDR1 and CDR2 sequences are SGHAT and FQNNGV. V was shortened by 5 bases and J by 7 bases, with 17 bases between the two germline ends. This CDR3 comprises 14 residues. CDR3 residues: CASSPYHSGVGYTF. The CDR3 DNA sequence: TGTGCCAGCAGCCCATACCACTCAGGGGTTGGCTACACCTTC.

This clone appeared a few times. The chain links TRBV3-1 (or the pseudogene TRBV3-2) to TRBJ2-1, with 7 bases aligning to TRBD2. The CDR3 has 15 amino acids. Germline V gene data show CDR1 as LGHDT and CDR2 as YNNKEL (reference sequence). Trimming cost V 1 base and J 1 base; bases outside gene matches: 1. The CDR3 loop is CASSQAGLSYNEQFF. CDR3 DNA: TGTGCCAGCAGCCAAGCGGGACTATCCTACAATGAGCAGTTCTTC.

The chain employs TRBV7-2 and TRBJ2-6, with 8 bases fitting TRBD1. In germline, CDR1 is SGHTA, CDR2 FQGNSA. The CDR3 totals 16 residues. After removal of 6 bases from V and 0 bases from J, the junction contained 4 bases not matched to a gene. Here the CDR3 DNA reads TGTGCCAGCAGTCCGGACAGGGCCTCTGGGGCCAACGTCCTGACTTTC. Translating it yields CASSPDRASGANVLTF.

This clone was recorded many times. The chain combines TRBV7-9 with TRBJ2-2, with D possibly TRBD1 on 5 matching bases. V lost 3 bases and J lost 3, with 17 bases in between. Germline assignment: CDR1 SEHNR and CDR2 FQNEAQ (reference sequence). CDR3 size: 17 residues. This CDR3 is CASSLVQGMWDTGELFF. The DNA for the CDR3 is TGTGCCAGCAGCTTGGTCCAGGGAATGTGGGACACCGGGGAGCTGTTTTTT.